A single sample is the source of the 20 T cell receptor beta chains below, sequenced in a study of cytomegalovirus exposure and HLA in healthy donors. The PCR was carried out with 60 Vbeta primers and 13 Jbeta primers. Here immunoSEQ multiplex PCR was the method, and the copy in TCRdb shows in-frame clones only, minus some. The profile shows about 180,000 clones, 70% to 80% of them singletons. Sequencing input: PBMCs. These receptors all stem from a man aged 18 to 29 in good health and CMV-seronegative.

The CDR3 loop is CSVSGTGVTDTQYF. The CDR3 DNA reads as TGCAGCGTTTCCGGGACAGGGGTGACAGATACGCAGTATTTT. The chain combines TRBV29-1 with TRBJ2-3, with 10 bases lining up with TRBD1. Germline loops: CDR1 SQVTM, CDR2 ANQGSEA. The CDR3 extends over 14 amino acids. J gave up 3 bases and V 5 bases, and 5 bases lay outside the gene matches.

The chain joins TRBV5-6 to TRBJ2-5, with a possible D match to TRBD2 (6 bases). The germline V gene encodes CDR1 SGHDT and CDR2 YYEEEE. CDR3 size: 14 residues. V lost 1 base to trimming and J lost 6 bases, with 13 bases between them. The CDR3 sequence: CASSLLGEVKTQYF. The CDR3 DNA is TGTGCCAGCAGCTTGTTGGGGGAGGTTAAGACCCAGTACTTC.

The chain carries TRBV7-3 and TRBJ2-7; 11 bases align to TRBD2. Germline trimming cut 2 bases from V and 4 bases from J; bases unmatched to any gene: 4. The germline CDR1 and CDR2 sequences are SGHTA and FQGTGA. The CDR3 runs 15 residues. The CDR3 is CASSLVAGGGYEQYF. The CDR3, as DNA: TGTGCCAGCAGCTTAGTAGCGGGAGGGGGATACGAGCAGTACTTC.

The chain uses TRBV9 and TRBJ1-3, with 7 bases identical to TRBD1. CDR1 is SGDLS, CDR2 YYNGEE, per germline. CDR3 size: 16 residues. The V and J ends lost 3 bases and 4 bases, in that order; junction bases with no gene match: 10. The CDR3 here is CASSAKGVGQGNTIYF. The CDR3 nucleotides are TGTGCCAGCAGCGCCAAGGGTGTGGGACAGGGAAACACCATATATTTT.

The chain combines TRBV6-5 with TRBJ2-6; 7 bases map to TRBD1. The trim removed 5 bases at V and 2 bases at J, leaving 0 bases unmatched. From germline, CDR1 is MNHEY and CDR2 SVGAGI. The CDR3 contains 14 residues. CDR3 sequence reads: CASSTGAGANVLTF. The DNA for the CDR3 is TGTGCCAGCAGTACAGGGGCTGGGGCCAACGTCCTGACTTTC.

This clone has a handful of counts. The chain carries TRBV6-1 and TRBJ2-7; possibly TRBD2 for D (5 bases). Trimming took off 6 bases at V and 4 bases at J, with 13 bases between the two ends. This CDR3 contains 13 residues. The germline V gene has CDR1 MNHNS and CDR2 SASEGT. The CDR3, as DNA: TGTGCCAGCAGGAAGGAGGCCTCTTACGAGCAGTACTTC. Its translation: CASRKEASYEQYF.

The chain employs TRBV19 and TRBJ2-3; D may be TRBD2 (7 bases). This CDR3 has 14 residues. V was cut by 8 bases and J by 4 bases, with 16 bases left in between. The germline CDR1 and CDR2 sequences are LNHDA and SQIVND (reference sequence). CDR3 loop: CASFSGGASDTQYF. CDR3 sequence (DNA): TGTGCCAGTTTCTCGGGGGGCGCATCAGATACGCAGTATTTT.

CDR3 DNA sequence: TGTGCCAGCAGTCCCCTCGCCGGGAGAGGCACCTACGAGCAGTACTTC. The encoded protein is CASSPLAGRGTYEQYF. V is TRBV27 and J is TRBJ2-7; tentative D call: TRBD2 (6 bases). This CDR3 comprises 16 residues. The V and J ends lost 5 bases and 2 bases respectively, with 19 bases between them. Germline lookup yields CDR1 MNHEY and CDR2 SMNVEV (reference sequence).

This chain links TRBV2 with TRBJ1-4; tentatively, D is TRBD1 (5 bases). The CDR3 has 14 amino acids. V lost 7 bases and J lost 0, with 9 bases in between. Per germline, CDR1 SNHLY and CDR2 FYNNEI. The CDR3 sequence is CASTRGSTNEKLFF. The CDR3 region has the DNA TGTGCCAGCACTAGGGGTTCAACTAATGAAAAACTGTTTTTT. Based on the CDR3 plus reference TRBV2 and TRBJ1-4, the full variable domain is EPEVTQTPSHQVTQMGQEVILRCVPISNHLYFYWYRQILGQKVEFLVSFYNNEISEKSEIFDDQFSVERPDGSNFTLKIRSTKLEDSAMYFCASTRGSTNEKLFFGSGTQLSVL.

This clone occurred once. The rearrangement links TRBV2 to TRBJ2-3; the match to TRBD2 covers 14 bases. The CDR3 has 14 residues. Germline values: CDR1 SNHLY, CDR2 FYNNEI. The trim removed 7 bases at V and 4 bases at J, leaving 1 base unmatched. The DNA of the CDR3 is TGTGCCAGCAAGACTAGCGGGGGGGCAGATACGCAGTATTTT. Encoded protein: CASKTSGGADTQYF.

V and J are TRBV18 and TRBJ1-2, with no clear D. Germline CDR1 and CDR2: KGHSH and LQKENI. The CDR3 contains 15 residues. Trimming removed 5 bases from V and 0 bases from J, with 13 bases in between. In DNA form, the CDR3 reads TGTGCCAGCTCATCAAGCCAGGAAGCTAACTATGGCTACACCTTC. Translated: CASSSSQEANYGYTF.

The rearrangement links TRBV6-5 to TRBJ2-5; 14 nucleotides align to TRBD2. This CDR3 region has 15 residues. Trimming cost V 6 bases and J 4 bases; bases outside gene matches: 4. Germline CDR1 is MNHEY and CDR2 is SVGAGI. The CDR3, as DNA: TGTGCCAGCAGGCGACTAGCGGGAGGGCTAGAGACCCAGTACTTC. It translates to CASRRLAGGLETQYF.

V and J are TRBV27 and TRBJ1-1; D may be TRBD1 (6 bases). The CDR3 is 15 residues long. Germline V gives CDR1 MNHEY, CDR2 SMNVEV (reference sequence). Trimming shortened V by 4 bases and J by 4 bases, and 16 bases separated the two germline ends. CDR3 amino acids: CASSSTTGLGTEAFF. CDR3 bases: TGTGCCAGCAGTTCAACGACAGGATTGGGCACTGAAGCTTTCTTT.

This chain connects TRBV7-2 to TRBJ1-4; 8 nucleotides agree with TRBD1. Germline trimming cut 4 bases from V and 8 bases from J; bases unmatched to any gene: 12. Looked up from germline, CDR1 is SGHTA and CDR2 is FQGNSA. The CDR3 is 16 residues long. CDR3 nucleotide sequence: TGTGCCAGCAGCTACCGACCGGGACAGGCGGGAGAAAAACTGTTTTTT. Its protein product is CASSYRPGQAGEKLFF.

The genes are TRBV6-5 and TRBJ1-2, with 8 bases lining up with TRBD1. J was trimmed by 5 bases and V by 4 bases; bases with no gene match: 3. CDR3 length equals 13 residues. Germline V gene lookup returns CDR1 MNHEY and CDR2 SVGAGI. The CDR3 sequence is CASSSTGEYGYTF. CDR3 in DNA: TGTGCCAGCAGTTCGACAGGGGAGTATGGCTACACCTTC.

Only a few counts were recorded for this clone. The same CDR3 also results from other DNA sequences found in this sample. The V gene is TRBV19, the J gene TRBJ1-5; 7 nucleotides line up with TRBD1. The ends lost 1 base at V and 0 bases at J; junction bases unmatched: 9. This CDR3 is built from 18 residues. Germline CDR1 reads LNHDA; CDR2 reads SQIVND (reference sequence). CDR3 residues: CASSIAPIQGYSNQPQHF. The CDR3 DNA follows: TGTGCCAGTAGTATAGCCCCTATACAGGGGTATAGCAATCAGCCCCAGCATTTT.

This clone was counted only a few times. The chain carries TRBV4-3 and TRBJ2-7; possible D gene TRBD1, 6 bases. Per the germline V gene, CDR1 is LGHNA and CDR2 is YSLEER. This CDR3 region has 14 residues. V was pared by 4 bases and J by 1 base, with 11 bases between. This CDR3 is CASSPRTDSYEQYF. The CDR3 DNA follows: TGCGCCAGCAGCCCCCGGACAGATTCCTACGAGCAGTACTTC.

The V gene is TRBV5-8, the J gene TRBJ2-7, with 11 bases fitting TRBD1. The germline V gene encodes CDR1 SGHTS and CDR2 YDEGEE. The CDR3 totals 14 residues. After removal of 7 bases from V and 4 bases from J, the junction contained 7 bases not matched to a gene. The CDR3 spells CASDGTGGVYEQYF. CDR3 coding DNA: TGTGCCAGCGACGGGACAGGGGGGGTATACGAGCAGTACTTC. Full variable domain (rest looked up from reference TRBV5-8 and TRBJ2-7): EAGVTQSPTHLIKTRGQQATLRCSPISGHTSVYWYQQALGLGLQFLLWYDEGEERNRGNFPPRFSGRQFPNYSSELNVNALELEDSALYLCASDGTGGVYEQYFGPGTRLTVT.

The CDR3 protein is CASSLTSGPYEQYF. Here the CDR3 DNA reads TGTGCCAGCAGCTTGACTAGCGGCCCCTACGAGCAGTACTTC. V usage is TRBV7-9 and J usage is TRBJ2-7; 9 positions match TRBD2. This CDR3 is built from 14 residues. With 3 bases clipped from V and 2 bases from J, the junction kept 2 bases outside the gene matches. Germline V gene lookup returns CDR1 SEHNR and CDR2 FQNEAQ (reference sequence).

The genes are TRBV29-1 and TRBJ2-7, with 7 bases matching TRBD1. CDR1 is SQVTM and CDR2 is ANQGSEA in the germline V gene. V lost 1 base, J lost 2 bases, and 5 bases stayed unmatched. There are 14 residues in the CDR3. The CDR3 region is CSVEGQGEAYEQYF. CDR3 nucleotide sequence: TGCAGCGTTGAAGGACAGGGCGAGGCCTACGAGCAGTACTTC.